One and the same sample provided the 18 T cell receptor beta chains below, sequenced in a study of blood T cell repertoires in COVID-19. The protocol was immunoSEQ multiplex PCR, while the TCRdb copy is restricted to in-frame clones and leaves out a portion. This table has 150,000 to 200,000 clones, 87% appearing once. The sequencing input was peripheral blood. The origin of the receptors is a woman in her forties or fifties with acute or convalescent COVID-19.

V gene TRBV20-1 combines with J gene TRBJ2-7; D is unclear. V lost 5 bases and J 3 bases, leaving 8 bases between the germline ends. There are 11 residues in the CDR3. Germline V gene lookup returns CDR1 DFQATT and CDR2 SNEGSKA (reference sequence). CDR3: CSAYYNYEQYF. CDR3 nucleotides: TGCAGTGCTTACTATAACTACGAGCAGTACTTC.

The genes are TRBV9 and TRBJ1-2, with D unresolved. Trimming pared 1 base from V and 2 bases from J, leaving 12 bases between. The CDR3 is 15 residues long. Looked up from germline, CDR1 is SGDLS and CDR2 is YYNGEE. Here the CDR3 DNA reads TGTGCCAGCAGCGTAAGCGCCAGTGCAAACTATGGCTACACCTTC. This sequence encodes CASSVSASANYGYTF.

V and J are TRBV5-4 and TRBJ1-1; D perhaps matches TRBD1 (5 bases). This CDR3 region has 14 residues. The germline V gene has CDR1 SGHNT and CDR2 YYREEE (reference sequence). The V end lost 0 bases, the J end lost 4 bases, and 10 bases lay between the germline ends. The CDR3 DNA follows: TGTGCCAGCAGCTTGGGCAGGGTCCCCACTGAAGCTTTCTTT. This gives the protein CASSLGRVPTEAFF.

The chain couples TRBV18 to TRBJ2-7; D might be TRBD2 (6 bases). In germline, CDR1 is KGHSH, CDR2 LQKENI. Trimming cost V 3 bases and J 3 bases, with 12 bases left between them. The CDR3 contains 14 residues. The chain's CDR3 is CASSPDQEGYEQYF. The CDR3 nucleotides read TGTGCCAGCTCACCCGACCAGGAGGGCTACGAGCAGTACTTC. Full variable domain (missing parts from reference TRBV18 and TRBJ2-7): NAGVMQNPRHLVRRRGQEARLRCSPMKGHSHVYWYRQLPEEGLKFMVYLQKENIIDESGMPKERFSAEFPKEGPSILRIQQVVRGDSAAYFCASSPDQEGYEQYFGPGTRLTVT.

The rearrangement uses TRBV5-1 and TRBJ1-1; a possible D gene is TRBD1 (5 bases). CDR1 SGHRS and CDR2 YFSETQ come from the germline V gene. The CDR3 has 14 residues. The V gene lost 4 bases and the J gene lost 1 base, with 11 bases spanning the gap. Written as DNA, the CDR3 is TGCGCCAGCAGCAAACAGGACGAGAACACTGAAGCTTTCTTT. Residues: CASSKQDENTEAFF.

This clone has only one observation. V is TRBV7-9 and J is TRBJ2-7; no reliable D call. V was trimmed by 1 base and J by 3 bases, leaving 7 bases between them. The CDR3 sequence is 13 residues long. The germline CDR1 and CDR2 sequences are SEHNR and FQNEAQ (reference sequence). In DNA, the CDR3 is TGTGCCAGCAGCTTAGGTCCGGTCTACGAGCAGTACTTC. This sequence encodes CASSLGPVYEQYF.

With respect to this clone: The same CDR3 arises from other DNA sequences in this sample as well. V and J are TRBV5-4 and TRBJ2-7; possibly TRBD1 for D (6 bases). Trimming cost V 4 bases and J 0 bases, with 11 bases left between them. CDR1 is SGHNT and CDR2 is YYREEE in the germline V gene (reference sequence). The CDR3 extends over 14 amino acids. The CDR3 DNA follows: TGTGCCAGCAGCCGGCAGGGGAGCTCCTACGAGCAGTACTTC. Translation gives CASSRQGSSYEQYF.

The table lists this clone with a count of one. The J gene is TRBJ2-7, the V gene TRBV30, with a possible D match to TRBD2 (6 bases). The CDR3 is 14 residues long. The germline V gene has CDR1 GTSNPN and CDR2 SVGIG (reference sequence). V gave up 0 bases and J gave up 5 bases, with 14 bases separating them. CDR3 in amino acids: CAWSVGRDSDEQYF. The CDR3 DNA reads TGTGCCTGGAGTGTAGGGCGGGATAGCGACGAGCAGTACTTC.

V gene TRBV12-3 or TRBV12-4 combines with J gene TRBJ1-1; D is unresolved. V lost 5 bases and J lost 8, with 15 bases in between. The CDR3 loop spans 13 amino acids. CDR3 region: CASSPRLFTEAFF. The CDR3 bases are TGTGCCAGCAGTCCAAGACTGTTTACCGAAGCTTTCTTT.

The CDR3, as DNA: TGTGCCGGGGGGGCTAGCGCCTACAATGAGCAGTTCTTC. It specifies CAGGASAYNEQFF. The chain combines TRBV6-5 with TRBJ2-1, with D possibly matching TRBD2 (7 bases). The CDR3 totals 13 residues. V was pared by 11 bases and J by 2 bases, with 13 bases between. Germline values: CDR1 MNHEY, CDR2 SVGAGI.

The rearrangement uses TRBV7-2 and TRBJ2-5; TRBD2 matches 7 bases. Germline values: CDR1 SGHTA, CDR2 FQGNSA. The trim removed 6 bases at V and 1 base at J, leaving 8 bases unmatched. The CDR3 sequence is 15 residues long. This chain's CDR3 is CASRLRASGQETQYF. For the CDR3, the DNA is TGTGCCAGCAGGCTTCGGGCTAGCGGCCAAGAGACCCAGTACTTC.

This clone was detected only once. This sequence joins TRBV6-5 and TRBJ1-2; 7 bases line up with TRBD1. CDR3 length: 15 amino acids. The V segment lost 5 bases and the J segment 4 bases; nucleotides outside the gene matches: 10. Germline CDR1 is MNHEY and CDR2 is SVGAGI. CDR3 residues: CASSRQGFGIYGYTF. The CDR3 DNA is TGTGCCAGCAGTCGACAGGGTTTCGGTATCTATGGCTACACCTTC.

The chain recombines TRBV6-1 with TRBJ1-3, with no clear D. This CDR3 is built from 13 residues. Deletions cut 3 bases from V and 6 bases from J, with 9 bases between. The germline V gene has CDR1 MNHNS and CDR2 SASEGT. This CDR3 is CASSDPSLNTIYF. In DNA form, the CDR3 reads TGTGCCAGCAGTGATCCTTCACTAAACACCATATATTTT.

The CDR3 nucleotides read TGTGCCAGCAGCTCTGGACTAGCGGGGGGCCGAGGAGAGTTCTTC. Its protein product is CASSSGLAGGRGEFF. This chain links TRBV7-2 with TRBJ2-1, with 14 bases identical to TRBD2. This CDR3 has 15 amino acids. Germline CDR1 is SGHTA and CDR2 is FQGNSA. J was trimmed by 14 bases and V by 4 bases; bases with no gene match: 10.

The V and J genes are TRBV6-5 and TRBJ2-3; TRBD2 might be the D (6 bases). The CDR3 consists of 15 residues. The ends were cut back, 0 bases at V and 6 bases at J, with 13 bases in the middle. Germline V gene sequence: CDR1 MNHEY, CDR2 SVGAGI. This chain's CDR3 is CASSYSLRGLDTQYF. The CDR3 DNA is TGTGCCAGCAGTTACTCGTTACGGGGGTTGGATACGCAGTATTTT.

This rearrangement joins TRBV9 to TRBJ2-2; 9 bases are a match to TRBD2. Unmatched junction bases numbered 6, after V lost 4 bases and J lost 2 bases. CDR1 and CDR2 from the germline V gene are SGDLS and YYNGEE. The CDR3 runs to 16 residues. As DNA, the CDR3 is TGTGCCAGCAGCCCCCGGACTAGCGTAAACACCGGGGAGCTGTTTTTT. Translation gives CASSPRTSVNTGELFF.

The chain links TRBV19 to TRBJ2-2; 9 bases fit TRBD1. V gave up 6 bases and J gave up 1 base; unmatched junction bases: 3. This CDR3 contains 15 residues. Germline values: CDR1 LNHDA, CDR2 SQIVND (reference sequence). The CDR3 reads CASRDRGLNTGELFF. The CDR3 DNA sequence: TGTGCCAGTAGGGACAGGGGATTGAACACCGGGGAGCTGTTTTTT.

This rearrangement joins TRBV10-3 to TRBJ1-3; no clear D. This CDR3 has 15 residues. V dropped 3 bases and J dropped 0 bases, with 9 bases sitting between them. Germline-derived CDR1 and CDR2 are ENHRY and SYGVKD. The CDR3 nucleotides are TGTGCCATCAGTGAACAGTCAACCTCTGGAAACACCATATATTTT. Its translation: CAISEQSTSGNTIYF.